The present entry profiles one TCR beta chain with its context. These data originate in a study of radiotherapy plus CTLA-4 blockade in lung cancer. TCRdb keeps only in-frame clones here, not all; method: immunoSEQ multiplex PCR. The data hold about 48,000 clones, with approximately 78% observed a single time. This CDR3 contains 17 residues. Germline V gene lookup returns CDR1 SGDLS and CDR2 YYNGEE. V lost 2 bases to trimming and J lost 0 bases, with 15 bases between them. This rearrangement joins TRBV9 to TRBJ2-1; D might be TRBD1 (5 bases). The sequence was collected from a human donor with non-small cell lung cancer who had stable disease on radiotherapy plus ipilimumab. The starting material was peripheral blood, obtained from a patient treated with radiotherapy plus ipilimumab. CDR3 DNA sequence: TGTGCCAGCAGCGTCAACCCCAGACAGAGCTCCTACAATGAGCAGTTCTTC. Translating gives CASSVNPRQSSYNEQFF.